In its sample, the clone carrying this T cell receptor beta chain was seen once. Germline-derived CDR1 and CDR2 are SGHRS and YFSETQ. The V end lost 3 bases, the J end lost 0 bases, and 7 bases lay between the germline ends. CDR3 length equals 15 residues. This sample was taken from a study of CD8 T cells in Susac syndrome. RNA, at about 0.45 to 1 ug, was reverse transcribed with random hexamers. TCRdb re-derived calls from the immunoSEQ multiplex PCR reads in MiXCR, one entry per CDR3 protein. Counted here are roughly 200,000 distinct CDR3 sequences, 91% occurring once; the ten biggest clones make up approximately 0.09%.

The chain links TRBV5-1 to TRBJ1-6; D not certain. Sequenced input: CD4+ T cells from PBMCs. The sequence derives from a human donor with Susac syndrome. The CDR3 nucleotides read TGCGCCAGCAGCTCCCGGAGCTCCTATAATTCACCCCTCCACTTT. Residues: CASSSRSSYNSPLHF.